This T cell receptor beta chain derives from a study of blood T cell repertoires in COVID-19. As for the study in general: COVID-19 samples collected from the United States, Italy and Spain covered acute and convalescent phases.

In the source study's methods: For nucleated cells, counts were estimated from reference gene primer amplification. Here immunoSEQ multiplex PCR was the method, and the copy in TCRdb shows in-frame clones only, minus some. V, J and clone size derive from that table, while D and trimming were established from the DNA sequence. The data contain over 200,000 clones, under 85% of them singletons. Patients at the Seattle site were enrolled during active infection and followed longitudinally. This clonotype was sampled from a woman in her thirties with COVID-19, enrolled during active disease. Sequenced: peripheral blood.

The CDR3 is CASSLSRRGVDEQFF. DNA for the CDR3: TGTGCCAGCAGTTTATCGAGGCGGGGGGTCGATGAGCAGTTCTTC. V gene TRBV28 combines with J gene TRBJ2-1, with TRBD2 matching over 8 bases. Germline lookup yields CDR1 MDHEN and CDR2 SYDVKM. Losses at the gene ends were 1 base for V and 8 bases for J; bases not matched to a gene: 7. CDR3 length: 15 amino acids.